This T cell receptor beta chain was captured by sequencing in a study of T cells in Graves' hyperthyroidism and ophthalmopathy. TCR beta CDR3 sequences were amplified from RNA transcripts. During a first-round RT-PCR of the TCR CDR3, the HTBI primer set was used. A single record per CDR3 protein comes from TCRdb applying MiXCR to the multiplex PCR reads. The sample has 800,000 or so distinct CDR3 sequences, around 38% seen once. Turning to this clonotype: Its antigen is undetermined.

Trimming left V 4 bases short and J 5 bases short, with 14 bases between. Looked up from germline, CDR1 is SGHTA and CDR2 is FQGNSA. CDR3 length equals 14 residues. Patients aged 18 to 65 had newly diagnosed hyperthyroidism of under 2 months' duration. Patients were excluded for uncontrolled infection, other autoimmune disease, pregnancy or lactation. Diagnostic decisions used clinical symptoms, serum thyroxine and TRAb, thyroid ultrasound and orbital computed tomography. The study, taken as a whole, reports: With a median lead of roughly 6.8 months before onset, the model predicted ophthalmopathy.

The gene calls are TRBV7-2 and TRBJ2-5, with a possible D match to TRBD1 (6 bases). The TCR originated in a man between 18 and 35 years old with Graves' hyperthyroidism. The sequenced material came from blood. CDR3 in amino acids: CASSSGQPGETQYF. CDR3 in DNA: TGTGCCAGCAGCTCCGGACAGCCCGGGGAGACCCAGTACTTC.